These T cell receptor beta chains were read from a single sample in a study of blood T cells in healthy people across ages. Using its own MiXCR run on the 5' RACE reads, TCRdb lists one record per CDR3 protein. Of about 630,000 distinct CDR3 sequences listed, about 21% are singletons. Sequenced input: blood. These receptors came from a man in his sixties or seventies in good health. The CDR3 runs from the conserved cysteine through the conserved F or W. D genes are given only for firm matches. A clone size is listed for some rows: how often the clone was seen (once, few, many), or a class if it is expanded.

TRBD1	TRBJ2-2	few	TRBV10-3	TGTGCCATCAGTGAGCAGGGGGTTCTTGGCGGGGAGCTGTTTTTT	CAISEQGVLGGELFF
.	TRBJ2-3	.	TRBV12-3/TRBV12-4	TGTGCCAGCAGTTTAGTTTGGGATGAAGAGACGCAGTATTTT	CASSLVWDEETQYF
TRBD1	TRBJ2-4	.	TRBV28	TGTGCCAGCAGTTTAGGACAGGGGGCCATTCAGTACTTC	CASSLGQGAIQYF
TRBD1	TRBJ1-4	few	TRBV5-1	TGCGCCAGCAGCTTGGGGACAGGATCTAATGAAAAACTGTTTTTT	CASSLGTGSNEKLFF
.	TRBJ1-2	few	TRBV29-1	TGCAGCGTACCGAGGACAGCGAGATATGGCTACACCTTC	CSVPRTARYGYTF
.	TRBJ2-7	few	TRBV4-3	TGCGCCAGCAGCCAAGATCTATGGGCGGTCTACGAGCAGTACTTC	CASSQDLWAVYEQYF
.	TRBJ2-5	.	TRBV5-1	TGCGCCAGCAGCTCAACGACTAGACAACAAGAGACCCAGTACTTC	CASSSTTRQQETQYF
TRBD1	TRBJ2-7	once	TRBV18	TGTGCCAGCTCACGGGACAGGGGAAGGCCCTACGAGCAGTACTTC	CASSRDRGRPYEQYF
.	TRBJ2-1	few	TRBV7-9	TGTGCCAGCAGCTTAGTATTCAGGAATTACAATGAGCAGTTCTTC	CASSLVFRNYNEQFF
TRBD2	TRBJ2-2	few	TRBV7-2	TGTGCCAGCAGCTTAGGGTGGCTAGCGGGAGTGAGCGGGGAGCTGTTTTTT	CASSLGWLAGVSGELFF
.	TRBJ2-6	.	TRBV19	TGTGCCAGTAGTATAGTAAGTGGTGGGGCCAACGTCCTGACTTTC	CASSIVSGGANVLTF
TRBD1	TRBJ2-2	.	TRBV11-2	TGTGCCAGCAGCCTCAATAACAGGGGGTACACCGGGGAGCTGTTTTTT	CASSLNNRGYTGELFF
TRBD1	TRBJ2-1	.	TRBV5-1	TGCGCCAGCAGCTCCCATTCCGGGACAGGCCTCAATGAGCAGTTCTTC	CASSSHSGTGLNEQFF
.	TRBJ1-5	.	TRBV20-1	TGCAGTGCTCTAGATGGCGGGAGCAAAGATACGCAGCATTTT	CSALDGGSKDTQHF
.	TRBJ2-5	many	TRBV7-2	TGTGCCAGCAGCAATCGGGGGGCTTTGGAGACCCAGTACTTC	CASSNRGALETQYF
TRBD2	TRBJ2-1	few	TRBV28	TGTGCCAGCAGCCCCCCCGGGACTAGCGGGACCAATGAGCAGTTCTTC	CASSPPGTSGTNEQFF
TRBD1	TRBJ2-3	.	TRBV19	TGTGCCAGTAGTACCCTACAGGGGGCTAGAACAGATACGCAGTATTTT	CASSTLQGARTDTQYF
TRBD1	TRBJ2-4	.	TRBV7-2	TGTGCCAGCAGCGTGGGACAGGCCAACATTCAGTACTTC	CASSVGQANIQYF
.	TRBJ2-2	few	TRBV18	TGTGCCAGCTCACCATCTATCCGGGGCCTTACCGGGGAGCTGTTTTTT	CASSPSIRGLTGELFF